This T cell receptor beta chain was found in a study of blood T cells in healthy people across ages. General study points: The unsorted PBMCs prevented any conclusive comparison of naive versus antigen-experienced cells.

Remarks on this clonotype: Its antigen remains unidentified.

For the second PCR, which ran for 7 to 11 cycles, a sample-barcoded 5' primer and a J-beta primer mix were used. TCRdb analysed the 5' RACE reads with MiXCR anew, one entry per CDR3 protein. The repertoire includes roughly 830,000 distinct CDR3 sequences, 62% of them detected once, and roughly a quarter sits in the top ten. Germline CDR1 is ENHRY and CDR2 is SYGVKD. The CDR3 sequence is 12 residues long. The V end lost 8 bases, the J end lost 5 bases, and 10 bases lay between the germline ends. The source is a man aged 30-40 years in good health. What was sequenced was blood. This chain links TRBV10-3 with TRBJ2-1, with TRBD1 as a possible D gene (5 bases). The CDR3 protein is CAIGSRDNEQFF. The DNA for the CDR3 is TGTGCCATCGGCAGCAGGGACAATGAGCAGTTCTTC.